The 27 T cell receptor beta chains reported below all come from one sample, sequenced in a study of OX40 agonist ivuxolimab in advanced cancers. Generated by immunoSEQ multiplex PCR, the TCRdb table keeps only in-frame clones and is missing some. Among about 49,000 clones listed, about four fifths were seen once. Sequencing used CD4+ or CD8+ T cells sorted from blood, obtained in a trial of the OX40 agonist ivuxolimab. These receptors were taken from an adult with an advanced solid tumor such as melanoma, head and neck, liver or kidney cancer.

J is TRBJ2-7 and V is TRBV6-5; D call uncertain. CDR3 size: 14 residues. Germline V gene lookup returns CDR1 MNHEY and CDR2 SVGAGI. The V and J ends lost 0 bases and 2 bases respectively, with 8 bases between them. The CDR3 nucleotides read TGTGCCAGCAGTTACTCTCTAGAGACCTACGAGCAGTACTTC. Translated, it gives CASSYSLETYEQYF.

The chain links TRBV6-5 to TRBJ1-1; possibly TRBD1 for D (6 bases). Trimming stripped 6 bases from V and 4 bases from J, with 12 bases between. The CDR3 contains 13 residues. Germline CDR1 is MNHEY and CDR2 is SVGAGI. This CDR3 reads CASSSGGATEAFF. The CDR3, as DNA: TGTGCCAGCAGCTCCGGGGGGGCCACTGAAGCTTTCTTT.

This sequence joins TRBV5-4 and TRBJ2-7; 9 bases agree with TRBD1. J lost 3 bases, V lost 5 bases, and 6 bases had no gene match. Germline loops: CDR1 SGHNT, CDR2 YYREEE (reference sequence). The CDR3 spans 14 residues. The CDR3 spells CASSFGQGNYEQYF. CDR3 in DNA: TGTGCCAGCAGTTTTGGACAGGGGAACTACGAGCAGTACTTC.

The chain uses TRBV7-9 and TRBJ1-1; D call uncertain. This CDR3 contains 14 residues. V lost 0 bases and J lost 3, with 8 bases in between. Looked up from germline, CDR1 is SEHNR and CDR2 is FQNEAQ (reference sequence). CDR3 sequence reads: CASSLAEIYTEAFF. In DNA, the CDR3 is TGTGCCAGCAGCTTAGCGGAGATTTACACTGAAGCTTTCTTT.

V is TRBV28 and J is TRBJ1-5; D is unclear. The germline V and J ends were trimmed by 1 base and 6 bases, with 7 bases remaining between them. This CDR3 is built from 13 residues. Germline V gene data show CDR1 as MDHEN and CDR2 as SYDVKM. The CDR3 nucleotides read TGTGCCAGCAGTTTATATGGAGGTCAGCCCCAGCATTTT. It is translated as CASSLYGGQPQHF.

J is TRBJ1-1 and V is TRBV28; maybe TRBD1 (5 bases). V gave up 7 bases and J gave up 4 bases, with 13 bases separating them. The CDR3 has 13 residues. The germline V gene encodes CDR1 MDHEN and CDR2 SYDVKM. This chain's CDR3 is CASTLEGPTEAFF. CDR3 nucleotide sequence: TGTGCCAGCACCTTAGAGGGGCCCACTGAAGCTTTCTTT. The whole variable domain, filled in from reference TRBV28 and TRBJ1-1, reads DVKVTQSSRYLVKRTGEKVFLECVQDMDHENMFWYRQDPGLGLRLIYFSYDVKMKEKGDIPEGYSVSREKKERFSLILESASTNQTSMYLCASTLEGPTEAFFGQGTRLTVV.

The CDR3 sequence: CASTPTGLNYGYTF. CDR3 DNA sequence: TGTGCCAGCACCCCGACAGGGTTGAACTATGGCTACACCTTC. The V and J genes are TRBV6-1 and TRBJ1-2; 7 nucleotides match TRBD1. There are 14 residues in the CDR3. Germline CDR1 MNHNS, CDR2 SASEGT. V lost 7 bases, J lost 2 bases, and 7 bases stayed unmatched.

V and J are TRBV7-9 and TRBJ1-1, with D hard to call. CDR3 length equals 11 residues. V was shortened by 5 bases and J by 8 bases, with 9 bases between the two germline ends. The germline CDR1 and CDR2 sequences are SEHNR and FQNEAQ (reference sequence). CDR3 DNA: TGTGCCAGCAGCCTTTTTGGGGAAGCTTTCTTT. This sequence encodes CASSLFGEAFF.

The CDR3 sequence: CASSSGQVEAFF. The DNA for the CDR3 is TGTGCCAGCAGTTCCGGACAGGTTGAAGCTTTCTTT. The chain is built from TRBV6-6 and TRBJ1-1, with 7 nucleotides matching TRBD1. This CDR3 contains 12 residues. Germline V gene data show CDR1 as MNHNY and CDR2 as SVGAGI (reference sequence). J gave up 7 bases and V 4 bases, and 3 bases lay outside the gene matches.

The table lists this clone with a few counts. CDR3 region: CASSLGGANEQFF. The CDR3 bases are TGTGCCAGCAGCTTGGGGGGCGCGAATGAGCAGTTCTTC. The chain joins TRBV7-8 to TRBJ2-1; TRBD1 or TRBD2 may be the D gene (6 bases each). The germline CDR1 and CDR2 sequences are SGHVS and FQNEAQ. V lost 3 bases and J lost 7, with 10 bases in between. This CDR3 has 13 residues.

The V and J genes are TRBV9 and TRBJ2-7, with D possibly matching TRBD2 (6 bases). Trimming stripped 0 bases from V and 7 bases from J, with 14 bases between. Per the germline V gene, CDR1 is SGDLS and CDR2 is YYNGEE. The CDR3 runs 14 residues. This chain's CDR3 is CASSVGGRPGEQYF. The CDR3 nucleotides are TGTGCCAGCAGCGTAGGTGGGAGGCCGGGGGAGCAGTACTTC.

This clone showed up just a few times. For the CDR3, the DNA is TGTGCCAGCAGCCTGCGAAGGGACAGTTTCTCCTACGAGCAGTACTTC. Its protein product is CASSLRRDSFSYEQYF. This chain uses TRBV5-5 with TRBJ2-7; TRBD1 agrees at 7 bases. This CDR3 region has 16 residues. V lost 4 bases to trimming and J lost 0 bases; unmatched junction nucleotides: 10. Germline V lookup: CDR1 SGHKS, CDR2 YYEKEE (reference sequence).

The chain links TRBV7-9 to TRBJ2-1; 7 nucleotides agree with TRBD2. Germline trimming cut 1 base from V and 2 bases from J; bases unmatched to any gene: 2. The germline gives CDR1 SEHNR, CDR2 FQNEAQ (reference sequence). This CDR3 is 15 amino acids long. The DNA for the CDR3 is TGTGCCAGCAGCTTAGAGCGGGACCCCTACAATGAGCAGTTCTTC. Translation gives CASSLERDPYNEQFF.

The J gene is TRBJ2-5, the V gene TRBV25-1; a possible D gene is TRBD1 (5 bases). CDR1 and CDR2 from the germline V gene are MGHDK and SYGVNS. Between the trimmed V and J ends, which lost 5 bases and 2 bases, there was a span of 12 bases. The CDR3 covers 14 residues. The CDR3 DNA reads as TGTGCCAGCAGTCCACAGACAGAGCAAGAGACCCAGTACTTC. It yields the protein CASSPQTEQETQYF.

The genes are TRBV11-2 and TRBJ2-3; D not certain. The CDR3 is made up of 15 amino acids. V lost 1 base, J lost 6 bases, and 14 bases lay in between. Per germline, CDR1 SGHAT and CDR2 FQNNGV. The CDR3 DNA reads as TGTGCCAGCAGCTTAGGGTCCGATCTAAAGGATACGCAGTATTTT. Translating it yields CASSLGSDLKDTQYF.

The CDR3 loop reads CASSSKWFSENEQFF. The CDR3 DNA reads as TGTGCCAGCAGTTCAAAATGGTTTTCAGAGAATGAGCAGTTCTTC. This chain links TRBV6-1 with TRBJ2-1; D gene uncertain. V gave up 5 bases and J gave up 7 bases, with 18 bases separating them. Germline V gives CDR1 MNHNS, CDR2 SASEGT. The CDR3 spans 15 residues.

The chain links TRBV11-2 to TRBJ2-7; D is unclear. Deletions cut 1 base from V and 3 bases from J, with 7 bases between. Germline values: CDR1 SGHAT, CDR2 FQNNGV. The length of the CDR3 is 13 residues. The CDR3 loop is CASSLGDNYEQYV. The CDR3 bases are TGTGCCAGCAGCTTAGGTGACAACTACGAGCAGTACGTC.

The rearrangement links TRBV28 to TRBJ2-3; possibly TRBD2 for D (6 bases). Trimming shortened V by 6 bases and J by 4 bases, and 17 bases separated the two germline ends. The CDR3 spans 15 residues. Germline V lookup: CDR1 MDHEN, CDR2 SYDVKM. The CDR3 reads CASSPEPTGADTQYF. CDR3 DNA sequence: TGTGCCAGCAGCCCAGAACCAACGGGAGCAGATACGCAGTATTTT.

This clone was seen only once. CDR3 residues: CASSPGTGGSGNTIYF. The CDR3 nucleotides read TGCGCCAGCAGTCCTGGGACAGGGGGTTCTGGAAACACCATATATTTT. The chain joins TRBV23-1 to TRBJ1-3, with TRBD1 matching 11 bases. TRBV23-1 is an ORF, and what it does is uncertain. V lost 4 bases and J lost 1; bases outside the gene matches: 3. There are 16 residues in the CDR3.

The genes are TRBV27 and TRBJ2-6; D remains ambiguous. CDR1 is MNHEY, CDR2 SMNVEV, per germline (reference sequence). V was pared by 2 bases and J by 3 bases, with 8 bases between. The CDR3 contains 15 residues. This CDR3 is CASSLGSGGANVLTF. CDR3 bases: TGTGCCAGCAGTTTAGGGTCTGGTGGGGCCAACGTCCTGACTTTC.

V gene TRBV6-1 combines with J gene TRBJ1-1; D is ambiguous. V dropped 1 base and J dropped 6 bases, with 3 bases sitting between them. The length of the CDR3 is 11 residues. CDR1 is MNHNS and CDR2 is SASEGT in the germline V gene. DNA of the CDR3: TGTGCCAGCAGTGAAGGTCCTGAAGCTTTCTTT. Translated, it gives CASSEGPEAFF.

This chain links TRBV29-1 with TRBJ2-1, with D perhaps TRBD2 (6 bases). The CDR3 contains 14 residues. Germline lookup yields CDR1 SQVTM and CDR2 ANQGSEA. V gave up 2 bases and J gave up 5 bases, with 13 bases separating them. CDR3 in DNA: TGCAGCGTTGAACCGAGACTAGGTGACAATGAGCAGTTCTTC. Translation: CSVEPRLGDNEQFF.

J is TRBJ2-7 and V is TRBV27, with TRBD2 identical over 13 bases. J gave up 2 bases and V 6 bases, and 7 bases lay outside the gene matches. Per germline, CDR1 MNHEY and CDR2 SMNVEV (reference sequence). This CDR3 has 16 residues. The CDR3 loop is CASRTSGRANPYEQYF. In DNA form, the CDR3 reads TGTGCCAGCAGAACTAGCGGGAGGGCCAATCCCTACGAGCAGTACTTC.

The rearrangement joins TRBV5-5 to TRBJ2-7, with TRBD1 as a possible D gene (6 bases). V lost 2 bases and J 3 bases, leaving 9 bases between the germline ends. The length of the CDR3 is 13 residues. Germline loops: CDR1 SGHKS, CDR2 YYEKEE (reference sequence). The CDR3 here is CASSLQGYYEQYV. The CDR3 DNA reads TGTGCCAGCAGCTTACAGGGATACTACGAGCAGTACGTC.

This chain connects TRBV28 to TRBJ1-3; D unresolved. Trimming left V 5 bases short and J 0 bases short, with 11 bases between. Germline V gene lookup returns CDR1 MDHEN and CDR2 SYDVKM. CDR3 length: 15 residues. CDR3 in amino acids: CASSLAVFSGNTIYF. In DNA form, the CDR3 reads TGTGCCAGCAGTCTAGCAGTGTTCTCTGGAAACACCATATATTTT.

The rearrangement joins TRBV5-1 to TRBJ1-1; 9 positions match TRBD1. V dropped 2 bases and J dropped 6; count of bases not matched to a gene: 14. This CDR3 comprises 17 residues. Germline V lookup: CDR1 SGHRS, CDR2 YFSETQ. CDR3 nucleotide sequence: TGCGCCAGCAGCTTTTCCCCACAGGGGGCGATCGGGTCTGAAGCTTTCTTT. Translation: CASSFSPQGAIGSEAFF. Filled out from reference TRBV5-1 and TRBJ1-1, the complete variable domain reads KAGVTQTPRYLIKTRGQQVTLSCSPISGHRSVSWYQQTPGQGLQFLFEYFSETQRNKGNFPGRFSGRQFSNSRSEMNVSTLELGDSALYLCASSFSPQGAIGSEAFFGQGTRLTVV.

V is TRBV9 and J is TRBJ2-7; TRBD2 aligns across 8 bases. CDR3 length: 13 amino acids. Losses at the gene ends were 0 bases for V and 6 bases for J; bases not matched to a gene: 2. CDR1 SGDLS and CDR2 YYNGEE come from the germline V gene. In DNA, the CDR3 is TGTGCCAGCAGCGTAGGCGGGAGGACCGAGCAGTACTTC. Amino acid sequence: CASSVGGRTEQYF.